One sample yielded the 24 T cell receptor beta chains listed below, sequenced in a study of control samples from healthy donors and cancer patients. Repertoires were generated with immunoSEQ multiplex PCR, while TCRdb's copy carries only in-frame clones and drops some. Of tens of thousands of clones detected, about 95% appear once; the ten largest clones hold approximately 2.4%. The source material was blood. These receptors were obtained from a young man in good health.

The V and J genes are TRBV7-2 and TRBJ1-2; tentatively, D is TRBD1 (5 bases). The CDR3 extends over 14 amino acids. Trimming left V 4 bases short and J 1 base short, with 10 bases between. Germline V CDR1 and CDR2: SGHTA, FQGNSA. This CDR3 reads CASSYLGVNYGYTF. CDR3 DNA: TGTGCCAGCAGCTACTTGGGGGTTAACTATGGCTACACCTTC.

This clone appeared a few times. The chain employs TRBV5-1 and TRBJ2-2, with D perhaps TRBD1 (6 bases). CDR1 and CDR2 from the germline V gene are SGHRS and YFSETQ. This CDR3 is built from 15 residues. V was shortened by 6 bases and J by 7 bases, with 19 bases between the two germline ends. The CDR3 DNA reads as TGCGCCAGCAAACCCATTGAGCAGGGACACGGGGAGCTGTTTTTT. Protein sequence: CASKPIEQGHGELFF.

The chain couples TRBV6-1 to TRBJ2-3, with D maybe TRBD2 (5 bases). The ends were cut back, 1 base at V and 0 bases at J, with 11 bases in the middle. The CDR3 consists of 16 residues. Germline V gives CDR1 MNHNS, CDR2 SASEGT. The CDR3 DNA is TGTGCCAGCAGTGAAGTGGGGAGTTCTAGCACAGATACGCAGTATTTT. It encodes CASSEVGSSSTDTQYF.

J is TRBJ2-2 and V is TRBV5-1; D unclear. Germline CDR1 SGHRS, CDR2 YFSETQ. The CDR3 has 15 amino acids. Trimming shortened V by 0 bases and J by 4 bases, and 10 bases separated the two germline ends. The chain's CDR3 is CASSLARQTTGELFF. DNA of the CDR3: TGCGCCAGCAGCTTGGCGCGGCAAACCACCGGGGAGCTGTTTTTT. The full variable domain, in which reference TRBV5-1 and TRBJ2-2 provide the parts outside the CDR3, is KAGVTQTPRYLIKTRGQQVTLSCSPISGHRSVSWYQQTPGQGLQFLFEYFSETQRNKGNFPGRFSGRQFSNSRSEMNVSTLELGDSALYLCASSLARQTTGELFFGEGSRLTVL.

V and J are TRBV3-1 (or the pseudogene TRBV3-2) and TRBJ2-2; D may be TRBD1 or TRBD2 (5 bases each). V was trimmed by 5 bases and J by 9 bases, leaving 13 bases between them. This CDR3 spans 13 amino acids. Germline V gene data show CDR1 as LGHDT and CDR2 as YNNKEL (reference sequence). The CDR3 DNA reads TGTGCCAGCAGCTTCTTCAGGGACCGGGAGCTGTTTTTT. Translated: CASSFFRDRELFF.

The chain carries TRBV12-5 and TRBJ1-2; D is unclear. V dropped 0 bases and J dropped 6 bases, with 8 bases sitting between them. There are 13 residues in the CDR3. Germline V gene lookup returns CDR1 LGHNT and CDR2 FRNRAP. The CDR3 coding sequence is TGTGCTAGTGGTTTGGTAACCGGGAATGGCTACACCTTC. Its protein product is CASGLVTGNGYTF.

The rearrangement joins TRBV4-1 to TRBJ2-1, with D possibly matching TRBD1 (5 bases). CDR3 length: 14 amino acids. Germline assignment: CDR1 MGHRA and CDR2 YSYEKL. Trimming pared 0 bases from V and 3 bases from J, leaving 6 bases between. CDR3: CASSQEDSYNEQFF. The CDR3 DNA follows: TGCGCCAGCAGCCAAGAAGACAGCTACAATGAGCAGTTCTTC.

The V call is TRBV11-2, the J call TRBJ2-4; TRBD2 might be the D (5 bases). The ends were cut back, 0 bases at V and 4 bases at J, with 13 bases in the middle. Germline CDR1 reads SGHAT; CDR2 reads FQNNGV. CDR3 size: 16 residues. The CDR3 nucleotides are TGTGCCAGCAGCTTAGACAGAAGGGAGCCAAAAAACATTCAGTACTTC. This codes for CASSLDRREPKNIQYF. The variable domain in full, completed from reference TRBV11-2 and TRBJ2-4, reads EAGVAQSPRYKIIEKRQSVAFWCNPISGHATLYWYQQILGQGPKLLIQFQNNGVVDDSQLPKDRFSAERLKGVDSTLKIQPAKLEDSAVYLCASSLDRREPKNIQYFGAGTRLSVL.

This chain uses TRBV18 with TRBJ2-7; D possibly corresponds to TRBD1 (6 bases). Trimming took 3 bases from V and 1 from J, leaving 7 bases between them. The CDR3 has 13 amino acids. From germline, CDR1 is KGHSH and CDR2 LQKENI. This CDR3 is CASSPDRSYEQYF. For the CDR3, the DNA is TGTGCCAGCTCACCCGACAGGTCCTACGAGCAGTACTTC. The entire variable domain, with the rest obtained from reference TRBV18 and TRBJ2-7, is as follows: NAGVMQNPRHLVRRRGQEARLRCSPMKGHSHVYWYRQLPEEGLKFMVYLQKENIIDESGMPKERFSAEFPKEGPSILRIQQVVRGDSAAYFCASSPDRSYEQYFGPGTRLTVT.

J is TRBJ1-1 and V is TRBV28; 9 bases agree with TRBD1. Germline loops: CDR1 MDHEN, CDR2 SYDVKM. V trimming: 6 bases; J trimming: 8 bases; junction bases outside the gene matches: 7. The length of the CDR3 is 13 residues. The CDR3 bases are TGTGCCAGCAGGGGACAGGGCGACCTAGAAGCTTTCTTT. Translated: CASRGQGDLEAFF.

This clone showed up just once. The J gene is TRBJ2-1, the V gene TRBV11-2; D may be TRBD2 (5 bases). CDR3 length: 15 residues. Germline V gene sequence: CDR1 SGHAT, CDR2 FQNNGV. Trimming stripped 2 bases from V and 2 bases from J, with 10 bases between. CDR3 in DNA: TGTGCCAGCAGCTTATTGACTAACCCCTACAATGAGCAGTTCTTC. The encoded protein is CASSLLTNPYNEQFF.

This clone was seen just once. The gene calls are TRBV6-5 and TRBJ1-3, with TRBD1 identical over 7 bases. J gave up 4 bases and V 2 bases, and 5 bases lay outside the gene matches. This CDR3 comprises 15 residues. Germline V gene data show CDR1 as MNHEY and CDR2 as SVGAGI. CDR3 DNA sequence: TGTGCCAGCAGTTACAGACCAGGGGGGGGAAACACCATATATTTT. Translated, it gives CASSYRPGGGNTIYF.

The genes are TRBV21-1 and TRBJ1-3; TRBD1 is taken as the D call from the table, unchecked against the DNA. TRBV21-1 is flagged as a pseudogene. This CDR3 is built from 13 residues. CDR3: CASSRDRGNTIYF. CDR3 sequence (DNA): TGTGCCAGCAGCAGGGACAGGGGAAACACCATATATTTT.

The chain links TRBV6-5 to TRBJ1-1, with 7 bases identical to TRBD1. Germline values: CDR1 MNHEY, CDR2 SVGAGI. The CDR3 has 15 residues. V trimming: 0 bases; J trimming: 4 bases; junction bases outside the gene matches: 5. CDR3 coding DNA: TGTGCCAGCAGTTACTCGACAGGGTTGGGCACTGAAGCTTTCTTT. As protein: CASSYSTGLGTEAFF.

This chain joins TRBV10-3 and TRBJ2-1; D gene unclear. The CDR3 totals 15 residues. Trimming removed 11 bases at V and 0 bases at J, with 17 bases between. Germline-derived CDR1 and CDR2 are ENHRY and SYGVKD. The CDR3 DNA follows: TGTGCCGTAGCCCCCTCTACAAGCTCCTACAATGAGCAGTTCTTC. Translated, it gives CAVAPSTSSYNEQFF.

The chain joins TRBV7-2 to TRBJ1-2, with D perhaps matching TRBD1 (5 bases). The V gene lost 5 bases and the J gene lost 6 bases, with 13 bases spanning the gap. Per the germline V gene, CDR1 is SGHTA and CDR2 is FQGNSA. The CDR3 runs 13 residues. The CDR3 region has the DNA TGTGCCAGCAGCCTCCGGGACGGCGATGGCTACACCTTC. The encoded protein is CASSLRDGDGYTF.

V gene TRBV6-5 combines with J gene TRBJ2-2, with D tentatively TRBD1 or TRBD2 (6 bases each). Germline loops: CDR1 MNHEY, CDR2 SVGAGI. Trimming cost V 7 bases and J 5 bases, with 14 bases left between them. The CDR3 runs to 14 residues. CDR3 coding DNA: TGTGCCAGCACCCCGGGGGCTTGGACCGGGGAGCTGTTTTTT. Translating gives CASTPGAWTGELFF.

In the case of this clone: This CDR3 is also generated by other DNA sequences in the sample. J is TRBJ2-2 and V is TRBV10-3; a possible D gene is TRBD1 (6 bases). V gave up 0 bases and J gave up 6 bases, with 11 bases separating them. The CDR3 runs to 15 residues. From germline, CDR1 is ENHRY and CDR2 SYGVKD. As DNA, the CDR3 is TGTGCCATCAGTGAGTCGGATAGGGGGTCCGGGGAGCTGTTTTTT. Protein: CAISESDRGSGELFF.

This sequence joins TRBV5-6 and TRBJ1-2; a weak D match, TRBD1 (6 bases). CDR1 and CDR2 from the germline V gene are SGHDT and YYEEEE. Trimming pared 0 bases from V and 7 bases from J, leaving 16 bases between. The CDR3 consists of 15 residues. The CDR3 region is CASSLVAGGAIGYTF. The CDR3 region has the DNA TGTGCCAGCAGCTTGGTAGCGGGGGGCGCCATTGGCTACACCTTC.

This rearrangement joins TRBV19 to TRBJ1-1, with D tentatively TRBD1 (6 bases). This CDR3 contains 15 residues. Looked up from germline, CDR1 is LNHDA and CDR2 is SQIVND (reference sequence). V shed 5 bases and J shed 5 bases, with 18 bases lying between them. The CDR3 sequence is CASSPQTGVGTEAFF. The CDR3 nucleotides are TGTGCCAGTAGTCCACAGACAGGTGTGGGGACTGAAGCTTTCTTT. The full variable domain, rest sourced from reference TRBV19 and TRBJ1-1, is DGGITQSPKYLFRKEGQNVTLSCEQNLNHDAMYWYRQDPGQGLRLIYYSQIVNDFQKGDIAEGYSVSREKKESFPLTVTSAQKNPTAFYLCASSPQTGVGTEAFFGQGTRLTVV.

The chain couples TRBV7-3 to TRBJ2-1; D may be TRBD2 (7 bases). Germline CDR1 SGHTA, CDR2 FQGTGA. Trimming removed 6 bases at V and 5 bases at J, with 20 bases between. This CDR3 comprises 16 residues. This chain's CDR3 is CASSLSSGGGDNEQFF. The CDR3 DNA reads as TGTGCCAGCAGTCTTTCTAGCGGAGGGGGGGACAATGAGCAGTTCTTC. The complete variable domain, with remaining parts taken from reference TRBV7-3 and TRBJ2-1, reads GAGVSQTPSNKVTEKGKYVELRCDPISGHTALYWYRQSLGQGPEFLIYFQGTGAADDSGLPNDRFFAVRPEGSVSTLKIQRTERGDSAVYLCASSLSSGGGDNEQFFGPGTRLTVL.

This clone appeared a single time. This chain joins TRBV5-1 and TRBJ2-2; D perhaps matches TRBD1 (5 bases). Germline V gene sequence: CDR1 SGHRS, CDR2 YFSETQ. The CDR3 is 15 amino acids. V lost 2 bases and J lost 0, with 8 bases in between. The CDR3 reads CASSLGAANTGELFF. The CDR3 nucleotides read TGCGCCAGCAGCTTAGGGGCAGCGAACACCGGGGAGCTGTTTTTT.

This clone is judged medium-sized. The chain combines TRBV4-1 with TRBJ1-3; D is perhaps TRBD1 (5 bases). The CDR3 loop spans 15 amino acids. CDR1 and CDR2 (germline): MGHRA, YSYEKL. V lost 0 bases and J lost 6, with 12 bases in between. CDR3: CASSQDRVSLNTIYF. The DNA for the CDR3 is TGCGCCAGCAGCCAAGACAGGGTTTCTCTAAACACCATATATTTT.

This clone was recorded once. The CDR3 DNA reads as TGTGCCAGCAGTGGTGGCTGGGGCCCTTATGGCTACACCTTC. Protein sequence: CASSGGWGPYGYTF. The chain recombines TRBV2 with TRBJ1-2, with a tentative D call TRBD1 (5 bases). The CDR3 is 14 residues long. Trimming pared 4 bases from V and 5 bases from J, leaving 14 bases between. In germline, CDR1 is SNHLY, CDR2 FYNNEI.